The present T cell receptor (beta chain) was sequenced within a study of blood T cell repertoires in COVID-19. Overall study: Samples of COVID-19 (acute and convalescent) were obtained from the United States, Italy and Spain.

Data came from immunoSEQ multiplex PCR; TCRdb stores just in-frame clones and leaves some out. The table lists fewer than 350,000 clones, 80% to 90% of them singletons. The source material was PBMCs or T cells enriched from blood (not recorded which). The receptor was isolated from a woman aged 40-49 years with acute COVID-19.

The CDR3 protein is CASSHGQGANQPQHF. The CDR3 DNA reads as TGTGCCAGCAGCCACGGACAGGGGGCTAATCAGCCCCAGCATTTT. The rearrangement uses TRBV7-8 and TRBJ1-5; TRBD1 aligns across 11 bases. The CDR3 has 15 amino acids. CDR1 is SGHVS and CDR2 is FQNEAQ in the germline V gene. Trimming took 5 bases from V and 4 from J; bases not matched to a gene: 4.